This TCR beta chain was identified during a study of technical replicates of blood from several donors. Trimming pared 3 bases from V and 4 bases from J, leaving 10 bases between. Germline V gene lookup returns CDR1 SGHRS and CDR2 YFSETQ. This CDR3 is built from 14 residues. The repertoire was sequenced with immunoSEQ multiplex PCR; TCRdb's copy has only in-frame clones and lacks some. The top ten clones hold approximately 4.9% of a sample with approximately 65,000 clones, 70% to 90% of them seen once. Sequenced input: PBMCs. This clonotype was sampled from a human donor in good health. Some clones in this sample may be carry-over from other donors' samples. The rearrangement links TRBV5-1 to TRBJ2-2; D is possibly TRBD1 (7 bases). CDR3 loop: CASSSQGGTGELFF. In nucleotides, the CDR3 is TGCGCCAGCAGCTCCCAGGGGGGCACCGGGGAGCTGTTTTTT.